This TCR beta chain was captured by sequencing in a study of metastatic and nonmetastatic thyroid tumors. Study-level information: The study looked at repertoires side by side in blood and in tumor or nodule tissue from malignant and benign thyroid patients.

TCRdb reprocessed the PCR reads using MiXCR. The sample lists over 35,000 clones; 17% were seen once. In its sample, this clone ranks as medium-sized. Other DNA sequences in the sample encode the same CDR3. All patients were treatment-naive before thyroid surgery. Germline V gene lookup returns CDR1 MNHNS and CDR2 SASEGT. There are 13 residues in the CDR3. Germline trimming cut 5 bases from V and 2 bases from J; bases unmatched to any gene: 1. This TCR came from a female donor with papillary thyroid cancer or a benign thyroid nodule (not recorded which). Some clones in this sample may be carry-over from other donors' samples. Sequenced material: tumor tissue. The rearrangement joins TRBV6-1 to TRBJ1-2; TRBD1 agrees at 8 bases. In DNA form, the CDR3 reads TGTGCCAGCAGTCCAGGGGGCAACTATGGCTACACCTTC. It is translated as CASSPGGNYGYTF.